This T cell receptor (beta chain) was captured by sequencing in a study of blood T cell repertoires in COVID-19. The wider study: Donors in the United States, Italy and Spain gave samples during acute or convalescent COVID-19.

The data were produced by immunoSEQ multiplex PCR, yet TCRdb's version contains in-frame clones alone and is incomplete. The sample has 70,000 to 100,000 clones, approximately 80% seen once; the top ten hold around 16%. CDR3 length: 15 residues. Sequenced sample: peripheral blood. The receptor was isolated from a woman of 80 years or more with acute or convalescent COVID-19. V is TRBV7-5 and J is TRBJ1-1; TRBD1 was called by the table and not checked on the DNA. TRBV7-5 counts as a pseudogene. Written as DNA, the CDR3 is TGTGCCAGAAGCAAACCACAGGGTGTGAACACTGAAGCTTTCTTT. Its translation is CARSKPQGVNTEAFF.